This T cell receptor beta chain was captured in a study of blood T cell repertoires in COVID-19. Looking at the study overall: The United States, Italy and Spain supplied acute and convalescent COVID-19 samples. In each case, the material was cDNA or gDNA derived from T cells, B-cell-depleted T cells, or PBMCs.

This clone was observed a single time. The protocol was immunoSEQ multiplex PCR, while the TCRdb copy is restricted to in-frame clones and leaves out a portion. The data show approximately 280,000 clones, with roughly 89% seen just once and roughly 2.1% held by the top ten. The sequence came from a man in his fifties with acute or convalescent COVID-19. Sample: peripheral blood.

Here the CDR3 DNA reads TGTGCCAGCAGTGGACTTATCAACAGGGGGCAAGAGACTGAAGCTTTCTTT. Its protein is CASSGLINRGQETEAFF. The V call is TRBV25-1, the J call TRBJ1-1, with TRBD1 matching over 9 bases. V dropped 4 bases and J dropped 5; count of bases not matched to a gene: 14. Germline V gives CDR1 MGHDK, CDR2 SYGVNS. The CDR3 has 17 residues.